These 22 T cell receptor beta chains share one sample of origin, sequenced in a study of beta chain features in type 1 diabetes. Broader study findings: TCRB CDR3s were moderately but significantly shorter in Type 1 diabetes patients in all four CD4+ subsets.

The antigens of these receptors remain unknown. Sequenced material consisted of expressed TCRB transcripts (all of the isolated RNA was reverse transcribed). This table comes from immunoSEQ multiplex PCR, and its TCRdb copy is limited to in-frame clones, with some not included. The repertoire includes some 660,000 clones, around 15% of them detected once, and approximately 0.042% sits in the top ten. Specimen: naive CD4+ T cells from blood. The origin of the receptors is a man aged 18 to 35 with type 1 diabetes.

This chain links TRBV6-5 with TRBJ2-7, with D possibly TRBD1 on 6 matching bases. CDR1 and CDR2 (germline): MNHEY, SVGAGI. V was clipped by 6 bases and J by 3 bases, with 15 bases between them. The CDR3 length is 14 residues. CDR3 loop: CASSLTGQNYEQYF. DNA for the CDR3: TGTGCCAGCAGCCTCACCGGACAGAACTACGAGCAGTACTTC.

This clone was recorded a few times. The chain is built from TRBV27 and TRBJ2-6; TRBD1 agrees at 7 bases. V was clipped by 5 bases and J by 2 bases; unmatched bases: 12. The CDR3 spans 18 residues. Germline-derived CDR1 and CDR2 are MNHEY and SMNVEV (reference sequence). In DNA, the CDR3 is TGTGCCAGCAGTCACCGACCGATCACAGGGGCTGGGGCCAACGTCCTGACTTTC. As protein: CASSHRPITGAGANVLTF.

The chain uses TRBV7-9 and TRBJ2-3; 7 nucleotides match TRBD1. Germline assignment: CDR1 SEHNR and CDR2 FQNEAQ (reference sequence). Trimming cost V 6 bases and J 1 base; bases outside gene matches: 4. The CDR3 is 14 residues long. CDR3 protein: CASSSGQGTDTQYF. In nucleotides, the CDR3 is TGTGCCAGCAGTTCCGGACAGGGCACAGATACGCAGTATTTT.

A few counts support this clone. The V gene is TRBV30, the J gene TRBJ1-1, with TRBD1 as a possible D gene (5 bases). This CDR3 is 16 amino acids long. Germline CDR1 is GTSNPN and CDR2 is SVGIG (reference sequence). V gave up 3 bases and J gave up 1 base, with 18 bases separating them. The CDR3 is CAWSPGPRGTNTEAFF. The CDR3 DNA is TGTGCCTGGAGCCCCGGACCCCGGGGGACGAACACTGAAGCTTTCTTT.

The chain is built from TRBV9 and TRBJ2-1; D may be TRBD1 (6 bases). The CDR3 is made up of 15 amino acids. V lost 0 bases, J lost 3 bases, and 10 bases lay in between. The V gene's germline CDR1 is SGDLS and CDR2 YYNGEE. CDR3 loop: CASSVVSGVYNEQFF. The CDR3, as DNA: TGTGCCAGCAGCGTAGTGTCAGGGGTCTACAATGAGCAGTTCTTC. Supplemented by reference TRBV9 and TRBJ2-1, the full variable domain reads DSGVTQTPKHLITATGQRVTLRCSPRSGDLSVYWYQQSLDQGLQFLIQYYNGEERAKGNILERFSAQQFPDLHSELNLSSLELGDSALYFCASSVVSGVYNEQFFGPGTRLTVL.

This clone appeared a few times. The gene calls are TRBV6-5 and TRBJ2-5; possibly TRBD1 for D (6 bases). This CDR3 is built from 16 residues. CDR1 MNHEY and CDR2 SVGAGI come from the germline V gene. The V end was cut by 4 bases, the J end by 5 bases, with 20 bases between. CDR3 residues: CASSLDSTLNGETQYF. In nucleotides, the CDR3 is TGTGCCAGCAGTTTGGACAGCACCCTAAACGGGGAGACCCAGTACTTC.

This clone has only a few counts. The chain has TRBV25-1 and TRBJ1-1; D gene uncertain. Germline V gives CDR1 MGHDK, CDR2 SYGVNS. The ends were cut back, 10 bases at V and 2 bases at J, with 14 bases in the middle. CDR3 length: 13 amino acids. CDR3 amino acids: CAIRSEENTEAFF. The CDR3 DNA reads as TGTGCCATCCGGAGTGAAGAAAACACTGAAGCTTTCTTT.

This clone has just a few counts. This sequence joins TRBV5-1 and TRBJ2-6; D gene unclear. The CDR3 is 16 amino acids. The V end lost 1 base, the J end lost 0 bases, and 8 bases lay between the germline ends. Germline CDR1 SGHRS, CDR2 YFSETQ. CDR3 DNA: TGCGCCAGCAGCTTGAACGCGAACTCTGGGGCCAACGTCCTGACTTTC. Translation: CASSLNANSGANVLTF.

The CDR3 protein is CSALGGREAFF. The CDR3 DNA is TGCAGTGCTTTAGGGGGCAGGGAAGCTTTCTTT. The V call is TRBV20-1, the J call TRBJ1-1, with 7 nucleotides matching TRBD1. V was clipped by 5 bases and J by 8 bases; unmatched bases: 5. CDR3 length equals 11 residues. Per the germline V gene, CDR1 is DFQATT and CDR2 is SNEGSKA (reference sequence).

This clone turned up a few times. The chain recombines TRBV30 with TRBJ2-7, with TRBD2 matching 7 bases. CDR3 length equals 13 residues. CDR1 GTSNPN and CDR2 SVGIG come from the germline V gene (reference sequence). The trim removed 2 bases at V and 2 bases at J, leaving 3 bases unmatched. The CDR3 DNA reads as TGTGCCTGGAGTCGGACTAGGACCTACGAGCAGTACTTC. This translates into CAWSRTRTYEQYF.

On this clone itself: Other nucleotide sequences in the sample specify the same CDR3. In DNA form, the CDR3 reads TGTGCCTGGAGTGTAGGCGAGACCCAGTACTTC. Translation: CAWSVGETQYF. This chain connects TRBV30 to TRBJ2-5; D remains ambiguous. This CDR3 has 11 residues. From germline, CDR1 is GTSNPN and CDR2 SVGIG (reference sequence). V lost 0 bases and J lost 5, with 4 bases in between.

This clone has just a few counts. The chain combines TRBV7-8 with TRBJ2-7; TRBD1 is a possible D gene (6 bases). Germline CDR1 SGHVS, CDR2 FQNEAQ. Trimming removed 4 bases from V and 6 bases from J, with 13 bases in between. This CDR3 has 13 amino acids. In DNA, the CDR3 is TGTGCCAGCAGCTCCGACAGGTACGGCGAGCAGTACTTC. This encodes CASSSDRYGEQYF.

Only a few counts were recorded for this clone. The V gene is TRBV18, the J gene TRBJ2-7, with a weak D call TRBD1 (6 bases). Germline-derived CDR1 and CDR2 are KGHSH and LQKENI. The CDR3 loop spans 15 amino acids. The ends were cut back, 3 bases at V and 3 bases at J, with 15 bases in the middle. CDR3 residues: CASSPNRDIYYEQYF. CDR3 nucleotide sequence: TGTGCCAGCTCACCTAATCGGGACATTTACTACGAGCAGTACTTC.

The genes are TRBV30 and TRBJ2-5; tentative D call: TRBD2 (6 bases). This CDR3 comprises 13 residues. V was cut by 0 bases and J by 4 bases, with 9 bases left in between. From germline, CDR1 is GTSNPN and CDR2 SVGIG (reference sequence). CDR3 DNA: TGTGCCTGGAGTGTACGGGACTCAGAGACCCAGTACTTC. Residues: CAWSVRDSETQYF. The entire variable domain, with the rest obtained from reference TRBV30 and TRBJ2-5, is as follows: SQTIHQWPATLVQPVGSPLSLECTVEGTSNPNLYWYRQAAGRGLQLLFYSVGIGQISSEVPQNLSASRPQDRQFILSSKKLLLSDSGFYLCAWSVRDSETQYFGPGTRLLVL.

This clone showed up just a few times. V usage is TRBV2 and J usage is TRBJ2-7, with no clear D. Trimming cost V 3 bases and J 3 bases, with 12 bases left between them. The CDR3 is 14 amino acids. CDR1 is SNHLY and CDR2 is FYNNEI in the germline V gene. CDR3 DNA: TGTGCCAGCAGTGATTCCGCGCCGAACTACGAGCAGTACTTC. Residues: CASSDSAPNYEQYF.

Worth noting for this clone: Other nucleotide sequences from this sample produce the same CDR3. This chain joins TRBV28 and TRBJ2-2; D not certain. CDR1 is MDHEN, CDR2 SYDVKM, per germline. The V and J ends lost 6 bases and 5 bases respectively, with 7 bases between them. The CDR3 sequence is 12 residues long. The CDR3 spells CASSLSTGELFF. The CDR3 DNA reads TGTGCCAGCAGCCTATCTACCGGGGAGCTGTTTTTT.

The V call is TRBV4-3, the J call TRBJ2-5; D is perhaps TRBD1 (5 bases). Germline lookup yields CDR1 LGHNA and CDR2 YSLEER. This CDR3 is built from 14 residues. V dropped 2 bases and J dropped 4 bases, with 11 bases sitting between them. CDR3 nucleotides: TGCGCCAGCAGCCAAAATCCAGGGTCAGAGACCCAGTACTTC. Its translation is CASSQNPGSETQYF.

In the case of this clone: At one end the junction does not follow the germline gene, possibly because of a read error. The chain has TRBV7-7 and TRBJ2-1; D is unclear. CDR1 and CDR2 from the germline V gene are SSHAT and FNYEAQ (reference sequence). CDR3 size: 13 residues. The CDR3 is CASSSSLDNEQFF. For the CDR3, the DNA is TGTGCTAGCAGCTCTTCGTTGGACAATGAGCAGTTCTTC.

This clone was seen only a few times. The chain carries TRBV7-2 and TRBJ2-3; D unclear. CDR3 size: 14 residues. Germline V CDR1 and CDR2: SGHTA, FQGNSA. Deletions cut 4 bases from V and 4 bases from J, with 12 bases between. The DNA of the CDR3 is TGTGCCAGCAGCTCAAGACCAGTAGCAGATACGCAGTATTTT. Translated: CASSSRPVADTQYF. Looking up the rest from reference TRBV7-2 and TRBJ2-3 gives the full variable domain: GAGVSQSPSNKVTEKGKDVELRCDPISGHTALYWYRQSLGQGLEFLIYFQGNSAPDKSGLPSDRFSAERTGGSVSTLTIQRTQQEDSAVYLCASSSRPVADTQYFGPGTRLTVL.

The CDR3 DNA reads TGTGCCAGCAGCTTAGAACAGAACTCCTACGAGCAGTACTTC. Amino acids: CASSLEQNSYEQYF. The gene calls are TRBV7-2 and TRBJ2-7; no clear D gene. The V end lost 1 base, the J end lost 0 bases, and 7 bases lay between the germline ends. This CDR3 is 14 amino acids long. Germline-derived CDR1 and CDR2 are SGHTA and FQGNSA.

This chain connects TRBV7-2 to TRBJ1-3, with no clear D. The germline V gene has CDR1 SGHTA and CDR2 FQGNSA. This CDR3 has 13 residues. Deletions cut 1 base from V and 3 bases from J, with 4 bases between. The CDR3 loop is CASSLEFGNTIYF. CDR3 sequence (DNA): TGTGCCAGCAGCTTAGAGTTTGGAAACACCATATATTTT. The variable domain in full, with the rest retrieved from reference TRBV7-2 and TRBJ1-3, is GAGVSQSPSNKVTEKGKDVELRCDPISGHTALYWYRQSLGQGLEFLIYFQGNSAPDKSGLPSDRFSAERTGGSVSTLTIQRTQQEDSAVYLCASSLEFGNTIYFGEGSWLTVV.

This rearrangement joins TRBV30 to TRBJ1-1, with D uncertain. From germline, CDR1 is GTSNPN and CDR2 SVGIG (reference sequence). The CDR3 has 13 residues. V lost 2 bases, J lost 5 bases, and 12 bases lay in between. CDR3 residues: CAWSSLRETEAFF. The DNA for the CDR3 is TGTGCCTGGAGTTCGCTAAGGGAAACTGAAGCTTTCTTT.